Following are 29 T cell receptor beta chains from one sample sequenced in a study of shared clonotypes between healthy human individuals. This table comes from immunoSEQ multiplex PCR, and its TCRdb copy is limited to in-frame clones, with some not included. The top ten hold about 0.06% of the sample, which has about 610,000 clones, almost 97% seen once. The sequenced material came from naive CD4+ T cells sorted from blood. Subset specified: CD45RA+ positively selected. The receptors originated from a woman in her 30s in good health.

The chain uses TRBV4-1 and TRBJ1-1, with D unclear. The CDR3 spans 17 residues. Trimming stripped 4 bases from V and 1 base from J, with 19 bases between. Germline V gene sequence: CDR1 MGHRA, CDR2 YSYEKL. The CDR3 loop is CASSLRLFGRPNTEAFF. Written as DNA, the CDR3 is TGCGCCAGCAGCCTAAGATTATTTGGACGGCCGAACACTGAAGCTTTCTTT.

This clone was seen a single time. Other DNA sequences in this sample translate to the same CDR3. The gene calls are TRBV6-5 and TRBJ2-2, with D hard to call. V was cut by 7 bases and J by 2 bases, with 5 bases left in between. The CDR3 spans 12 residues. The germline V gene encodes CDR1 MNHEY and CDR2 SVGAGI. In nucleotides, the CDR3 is TGTGCCAGCACATCTAACACCGGGGAGCTGTTTTTT. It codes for CASTSNTGELFF.

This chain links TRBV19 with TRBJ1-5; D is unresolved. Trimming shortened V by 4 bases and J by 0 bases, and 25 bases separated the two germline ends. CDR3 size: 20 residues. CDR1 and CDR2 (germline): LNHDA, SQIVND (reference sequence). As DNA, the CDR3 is TGTGCCAGTAGTACCGCCCCCGAGGCCCACCGACACTTTAGCAATCAGCCCCAGCATTTT. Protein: CASSTAPEAHRHFSNQPQHF.

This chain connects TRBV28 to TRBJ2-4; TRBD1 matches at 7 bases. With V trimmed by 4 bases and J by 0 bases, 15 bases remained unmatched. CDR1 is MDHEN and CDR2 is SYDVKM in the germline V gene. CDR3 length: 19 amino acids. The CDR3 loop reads CASSSPSWDSPIAKNIQYF. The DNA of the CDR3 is TGTGCCAGCAGTTCCCCCTCGTGGGACAGCCCGATAGCCAAAAACATTCAGTACTTC.

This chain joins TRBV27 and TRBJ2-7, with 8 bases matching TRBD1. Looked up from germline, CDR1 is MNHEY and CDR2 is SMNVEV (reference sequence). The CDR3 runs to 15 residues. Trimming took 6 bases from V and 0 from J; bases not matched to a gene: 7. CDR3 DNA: TGTGCCAGCAGCACATGGACAGGGAGCTCCTACGAGCAGTACTTC. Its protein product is CASSTWTGSSYEQYF.

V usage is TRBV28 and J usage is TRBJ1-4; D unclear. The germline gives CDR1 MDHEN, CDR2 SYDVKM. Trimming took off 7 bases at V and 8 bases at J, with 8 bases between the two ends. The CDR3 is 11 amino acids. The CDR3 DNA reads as TGTGCCAGCAACGTACAGGAAAAACTGTTTTTT. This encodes CASNVQEKLFF.

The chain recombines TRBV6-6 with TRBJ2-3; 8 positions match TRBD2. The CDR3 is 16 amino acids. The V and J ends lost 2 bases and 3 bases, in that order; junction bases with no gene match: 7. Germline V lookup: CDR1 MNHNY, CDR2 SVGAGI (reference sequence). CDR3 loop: CASSYPMREATDTQYF. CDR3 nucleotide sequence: TGTGCCAGCAGTTACCCCATGCGGGAGGCAACAGATACGCAGTATTTT.

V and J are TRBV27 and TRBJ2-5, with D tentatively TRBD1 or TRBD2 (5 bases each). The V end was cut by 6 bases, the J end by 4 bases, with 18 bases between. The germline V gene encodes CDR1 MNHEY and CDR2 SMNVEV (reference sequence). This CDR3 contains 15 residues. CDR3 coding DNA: TGTGCCAGCAGAAAGGGACCCTTATTCCCAGAGACCCAGTACTTC. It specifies CASRKGPLFPETQYF.

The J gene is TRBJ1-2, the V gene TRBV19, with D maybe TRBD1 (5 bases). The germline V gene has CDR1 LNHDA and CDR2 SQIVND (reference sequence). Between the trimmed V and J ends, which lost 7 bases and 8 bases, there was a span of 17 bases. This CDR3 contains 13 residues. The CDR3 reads CASKVERGYGYTF. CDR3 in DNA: TGTGCCAGTAAGGTCGAAAGGGGCTACGGCTACACCTTC.

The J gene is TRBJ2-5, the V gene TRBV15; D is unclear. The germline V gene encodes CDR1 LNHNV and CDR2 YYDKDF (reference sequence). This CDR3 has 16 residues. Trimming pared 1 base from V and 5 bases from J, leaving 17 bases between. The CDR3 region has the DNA TGTGCCACCAGCAGAGGGTTTGGGGTCCCTAGGGAGACCCAGTACTTC. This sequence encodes CATSRGFGVPRETQYF.

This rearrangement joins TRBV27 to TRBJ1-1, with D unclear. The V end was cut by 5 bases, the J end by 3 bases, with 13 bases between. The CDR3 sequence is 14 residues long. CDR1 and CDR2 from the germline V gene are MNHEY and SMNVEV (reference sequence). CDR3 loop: CASSMLGRYTEAFF. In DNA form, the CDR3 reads TGTGCCAGCAGTATGCTGGGCCGCTACACTGAAGCTTTCTTT.

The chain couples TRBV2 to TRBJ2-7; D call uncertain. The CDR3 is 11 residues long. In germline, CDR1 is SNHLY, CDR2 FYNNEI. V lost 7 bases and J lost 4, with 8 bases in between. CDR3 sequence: CASTALYEQYF. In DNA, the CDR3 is TGTGCCAGCACCGCGTTGTACGAGCAGTACTTC.

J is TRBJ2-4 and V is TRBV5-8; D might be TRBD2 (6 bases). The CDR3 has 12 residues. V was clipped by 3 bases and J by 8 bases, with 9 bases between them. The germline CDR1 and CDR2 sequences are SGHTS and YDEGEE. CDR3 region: CASSWTGDIQYF. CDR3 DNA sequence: TGTGCCAGCAGCTGGACGGGAGACATTCAGTACTTC. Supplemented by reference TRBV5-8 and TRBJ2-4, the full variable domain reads EAGVTQSPTHLIKTRGQQATLRCSPISGHTSVYWYQQALGLGLQFLLWYDEGEERNRGNFPPRFSGRQFPNYSSELNVNALELEDSALYLCASSWTGDIQYFGAGTRLSVL.

DNA of the CDR3: TGTGCCAGCAGCCGCGGACAGGTGGTTGAGTTCTTC. As protein: CASSRGQVVEFF. This sequence joins TRBV7-7 and TRBJ2-1, with 7 bases identical to TRBD1. Unmatched junction bases numbered 9, after V lost 5 bases and J lost 14 bases. The CDR3 runs 12 residues. CDR1 is SSHAT and CDR2 is FNYEAQ in the germline V gene (reference sequence).

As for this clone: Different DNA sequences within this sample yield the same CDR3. The CDR3 DNA reads TGTGCCAGCAGCTTGGATTCACAGCCCCAGCATTTT. Translating it yields CASSLDSQPQHF. This rearrangement joins TRBV5-5 to TRBJ1-5; no clear D gene. From germline, CDR1 is SGHKS and CDR2 YYEKEE (reference sequence). The V and J ends lost 0 bases and 7 bases respectively, with 5 bases between them. The CDR3 extends over 12 amino acids.

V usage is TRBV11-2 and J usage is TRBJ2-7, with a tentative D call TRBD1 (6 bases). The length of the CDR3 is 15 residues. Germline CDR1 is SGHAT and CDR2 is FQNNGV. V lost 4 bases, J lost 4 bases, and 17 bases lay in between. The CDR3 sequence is CASSSSGTPFYEQYF. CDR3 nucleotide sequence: TGTGCCAGCAGCTCATCCGGGACACCCTTTTACGAGCAGTACTTC. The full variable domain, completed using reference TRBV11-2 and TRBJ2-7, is EAGVAQSPRYKIIEKRQSVAFWCNPISGHATLYWYQQILGQGPKLLIQFQNNGVVDDSQLPKDRFSAERLKGVDSTLKIQPAKLEDSAVYLCASSSSGTPFYEQYFGPGTRLTVT.

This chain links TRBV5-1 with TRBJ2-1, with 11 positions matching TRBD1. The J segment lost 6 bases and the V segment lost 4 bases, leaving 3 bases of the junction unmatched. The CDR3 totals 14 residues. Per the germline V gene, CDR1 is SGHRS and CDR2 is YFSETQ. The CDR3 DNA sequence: TGCGCCAGCAGCGAGGGGACAGGGGGCAATGAGCAGTTCTTC. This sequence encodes CASSEGTGGNEQFF.

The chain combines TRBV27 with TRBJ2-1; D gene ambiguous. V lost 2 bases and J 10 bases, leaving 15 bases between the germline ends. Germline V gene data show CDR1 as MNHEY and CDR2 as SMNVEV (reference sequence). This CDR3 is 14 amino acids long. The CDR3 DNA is TGTGCCAGCAGTTTAGCCGCGCGAGTGAGGGAGCAGTTCTTC. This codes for CASSLAARVREQFF.

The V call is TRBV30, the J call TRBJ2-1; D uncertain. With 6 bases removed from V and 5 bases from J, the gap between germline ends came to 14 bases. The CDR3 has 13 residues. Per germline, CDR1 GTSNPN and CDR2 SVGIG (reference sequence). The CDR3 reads CACNRDNNNEQFF. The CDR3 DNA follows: TGTGCCTGCAATAGAGACAATAACAATGAGCAGTTCTTC.

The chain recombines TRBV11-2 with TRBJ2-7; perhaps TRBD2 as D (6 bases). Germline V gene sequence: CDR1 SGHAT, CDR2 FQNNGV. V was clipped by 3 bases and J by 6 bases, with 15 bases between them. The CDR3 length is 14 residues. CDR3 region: CASSFRTKEGEQYF. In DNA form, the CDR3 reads TGTGCCAGCAGCTTCCGGACAAAGGAGGGCGAGCAGTACTTC.

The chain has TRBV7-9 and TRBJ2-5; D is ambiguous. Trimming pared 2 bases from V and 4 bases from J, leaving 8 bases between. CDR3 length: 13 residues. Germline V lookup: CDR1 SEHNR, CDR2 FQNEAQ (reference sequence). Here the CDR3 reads CASSLSATETQYF. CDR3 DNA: TGTGCCAGCAGCTTAAGTGCTACAGAGACCCAGTACTTC.

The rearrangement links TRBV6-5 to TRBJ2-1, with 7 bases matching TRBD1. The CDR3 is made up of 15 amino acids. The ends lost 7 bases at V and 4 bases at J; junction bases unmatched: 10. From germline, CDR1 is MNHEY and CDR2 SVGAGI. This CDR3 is CASTRGTSLYNEQFF. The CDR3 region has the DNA TGTGCCAGCACCAGGGGGACATCTCTTTACAATGAGCAGTTCTTC.

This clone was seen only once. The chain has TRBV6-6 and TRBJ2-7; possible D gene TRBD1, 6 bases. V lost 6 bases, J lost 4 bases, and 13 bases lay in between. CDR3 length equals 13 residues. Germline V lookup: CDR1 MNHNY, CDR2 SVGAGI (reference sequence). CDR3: CASSPGTNYEQYF. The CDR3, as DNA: TGTGCCAGCAGCCCCGGGACAAATTACGAGCAGTACTTC.

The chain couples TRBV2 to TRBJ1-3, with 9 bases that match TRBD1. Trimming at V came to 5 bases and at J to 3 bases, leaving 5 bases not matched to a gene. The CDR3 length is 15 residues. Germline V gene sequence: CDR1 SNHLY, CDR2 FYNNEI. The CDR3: CASSKDRGGGNTIYF. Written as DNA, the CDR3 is TGTGCCAGCAGTAAGGACAGGGGCGGTGGAAACACCATATATTTT.

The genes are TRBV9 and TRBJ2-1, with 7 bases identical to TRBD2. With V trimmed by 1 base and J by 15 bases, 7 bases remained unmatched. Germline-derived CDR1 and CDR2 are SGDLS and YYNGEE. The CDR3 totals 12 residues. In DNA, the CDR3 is TGTGCCAGCAGCGTAAGTAAGCGGGATATGTTCTTC. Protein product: CASSVSKRDMFF.

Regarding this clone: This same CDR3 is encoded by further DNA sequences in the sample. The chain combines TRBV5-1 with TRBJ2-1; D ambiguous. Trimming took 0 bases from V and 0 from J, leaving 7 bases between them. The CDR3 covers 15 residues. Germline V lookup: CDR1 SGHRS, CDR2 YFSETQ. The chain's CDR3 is CASSLEGSSYNEQFF. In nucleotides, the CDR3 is TGCGCCAGCAGCTTGGAGGGTAGCTCCTACAATGAGCAGTTCTTC.

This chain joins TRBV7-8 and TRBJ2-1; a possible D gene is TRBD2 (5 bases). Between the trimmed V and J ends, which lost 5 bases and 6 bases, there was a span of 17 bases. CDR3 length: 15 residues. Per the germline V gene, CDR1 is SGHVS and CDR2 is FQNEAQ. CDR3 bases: TGTGCCAGCAGCCCCCATGAGGGTCGGAGCAATGAGCAGTTCTTC. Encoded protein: CASSPHEGRSNEQFF.

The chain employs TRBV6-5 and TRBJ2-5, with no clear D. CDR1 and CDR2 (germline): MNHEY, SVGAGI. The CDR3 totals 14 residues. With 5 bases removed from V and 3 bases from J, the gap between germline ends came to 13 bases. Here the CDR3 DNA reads TGTGCCAGCAGTCCGCCCGCCGGCAAAGAGACCCAGTACTTC. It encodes CASSPPAGKETQYF.

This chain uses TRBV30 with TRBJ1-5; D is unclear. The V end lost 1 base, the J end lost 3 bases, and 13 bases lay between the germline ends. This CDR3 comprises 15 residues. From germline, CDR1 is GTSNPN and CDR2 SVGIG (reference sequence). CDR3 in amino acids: CAWSAIDGVNQPQHF. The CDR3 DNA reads TGTGCCTGGAGTGCCATAGATGGGGTCAATCAGCCCCAGCATTTT.